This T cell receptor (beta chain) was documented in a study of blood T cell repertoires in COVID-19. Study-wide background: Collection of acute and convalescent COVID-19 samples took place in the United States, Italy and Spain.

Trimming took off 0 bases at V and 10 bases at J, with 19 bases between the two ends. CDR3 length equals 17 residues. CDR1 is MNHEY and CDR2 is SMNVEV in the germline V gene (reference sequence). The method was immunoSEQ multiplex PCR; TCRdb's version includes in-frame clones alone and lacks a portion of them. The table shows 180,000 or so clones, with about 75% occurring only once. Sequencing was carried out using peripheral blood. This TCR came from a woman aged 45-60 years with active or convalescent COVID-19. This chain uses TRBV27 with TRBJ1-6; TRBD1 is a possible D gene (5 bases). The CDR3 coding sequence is TGTGCCAGCAGTTTATCTTTTGAAGTCAGGGTTGGCTCACCCCTCCACTTT. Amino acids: CASSLSFEVRVGSPLHF.